Listed below are T cell receptor beta chains from one sample, sequenced in a study of blood T cell repertoires in COVID-19. Sequencing used immunoSEQ multiplex PCR; TCRdb keeps in-frame clones, though not all of them. The sample contains some 300,000 clones, 80% to 90% of which appear only once. Sequencing input: PBMCs or T cells enriched from blood (not recorded which). The receptors were gathered from a man aged 30 to 45 who had recovered from COVID-19. Both conserved end residues are part of each CDR3. Fields, in order: V gene, J gene, D gene, clone size, CDR3 DNA, CDR3 protein. D genes are given only for firm matches. Only some rows state a clone size, as once, few, many or a class for expanded clones.

v_gene: TRBV15; j_gene: TRBJ2-1; d_gene: .; abundance: .; CDR3nt: TGTGCCACCAGCAGAGAAACCCCTACTCAAGTCGCTGGTGAGCAGTTCTTC; CDR3aa: CATSRETPTQVAGEQFF
v_gene: TRBV10-3; j_gene: TRBJ2-3; d_gene: .; abundance: .; CDR3nt: TGTGCCATCAGCGGGACTGAAACAGATACGCAGTATTTT; CDR3aa: CAISGTETDTQYF
v_gene: TRBV5-6; j_gene: TRBJ1-1; d_gene: .; abundance: .; CDR3nt: TGTGCCAGCAGCTTGGGGCCGGGCACTGAAGCTTTCTTT; CDR3aa: CASSLGPGTEAFF
v_gene: TRBV5-1; j_gene: TRBJ1-2; d_gene: TRBD1; abundance: .; CDR3nt: TGCGCCAGCAGCTTAGACAGGGGGCTGTACTATGGCTACACCTTC; CDR3aa: CASSLDRGLYYGYTF
v_gene: TRBV6-5; j_gene: TRBJ1-2; d_gene: TRBD1; abundance: .; CDR3nt: TGTGCCAGCAGCCTAGGGACAGGGGATGGCTACACCTTC; CDR3aa: CASSLGTGDGYTF
v_gene: TRBV7-9; j_gene: TRBJ2-3; d_gene: .; abundance: .; CDR3nt: TGTGCCAGCAGCCGGGGATGGCAAACAGATACGCAGTATTTT; CDR3aa: CASSRGWQTDTQYF
v_gene: TRBV6-1; j_gene: TRBJ1-2; d_gene: .; abundance: .; CDR3nt: TGTGCCAGCAGTGAAATAGGGGCTTGGACCTTC; CDR3aa: CASSEIGAWTF
v_gene: TRBV6-5; j_gene: TRBJ1-1; d_gene: TRBD1; abundance: .; CDR3nt: TGTGCCAGCAGTTACTCAGGGGGCGCGGAAGCTTTCTTT; CDR3aa: CASSYSGGAEAFF
v_gene: TRBV25-1; j_gene: TRBJ1-1; d_gene: TRBD1; abundance: once; CDR3nt: TGTGCCAGCAGGGGACAGGCGATTAACACTGAAGCTTTCTTT; CDR3aa: CASRGQAINTEAFF
v_gene: TRBV30; j_gene: TRBJ2-7; d_gene: .; abundance: .; CDR3nt: TGTGCCTGGAGTGTCTGGGGCAACACCTACGAGCAGTACTTC; CDR3aa: CAWSVWGNTYEQYF
v_gene: TRBV3-1/TRBV3-2; j_gene: TRBJ2-5; d_gene: .; abundance: .; CDR3nt: TGTGCCAGCAGCCAAGATAAGGGGACTTTCCAGTACTTC; CDR3aa: CASSQDKGTFQYF
v_gene: TRBV5-1; j_gene: TRBJ1-2; d_gene: TRBD1; abundance: .; CDR3nt: TGCGCCAGCAGCGGAGGACAGGGGGCGACGTCGTATGGCTACACCTTC; CDR3aa: CASSGGQGATSYGYTF
v_gene: TRBV5-1; j_gene: TRBJ2-7; d_gene: .; abundance: once; CDR3nt: TGCGCCAGCAGCCCAAGGGACATAGCCTACGAGCAGTACTTC; CDR3aa: CASSPRDIAYEQYF
v_gene: TRBV2; j_gene: TRBJ1-6; d_gene: .; abundance: .; CDR3nt: TGTGCCAGCATTGCGGACACGGTTGGCCTCGGTAATTCACCCCTCCACTTT; CDR3aa: CASIADTVGLGNSPLHF
v_gene: TRBV3-1/TRBV3-2; j_gene: TRBJ1-3; d_gene: .; abundance: .; CDR3nt: TGTGCCAGCAGCCTTCGGGGGAACACCATATATTTT; CDR3aa: CASSLRGNTIYF
v_gene: TRBV20-1; j_gene: TRBJ2-7; d_gene: .; abundance: .; CDR3nt: TGCAGTGCTAGACAGGGCTACGAGCAGTACTTC; CDR3aa: CSARQGYEQYF
v_gene: TRBV6-5; j_gene: TRBJ1-1; d_gene: .; abundance: .; CDR3nt: TGTGCCAGCAGAGCCCAAATGAACACTGAAGCTTTCTTT; CDR3aa: CASRAQMNTEAFF
v_gene: TRBV5-4; j_gene: TRBJ2-1; d_gene: TRBD2; abundance: .; CDR3nt: TGTGCCAGCAGCAAATTGTATCCTAGCGGGATCTACAATGAGCAGTTCTTC; CDR3aa: CASSKLYPSGIYNEQFF
v_gene: TRBV7-6; j_gene: TRBJ2-1; d_gene: TRBD2; abundance: .; CDR3nt: TGTGCCAGCAGCTGGAGGGGACTAGCGGACTCCTACAATGAGCAGTTCTTC; CDR3aa: CASSWRGLADSYNEQFF
v_gene: TRBV18; j_gene: TRBJ2-1; d_gene: TRBD2; abundance: .; CDR3nt: TGTGCCAGCTTGGGACTAGCGGGAGGCTACAATGAGCAGTTCTTC; CDR3aa: CASLGLAGGYNEQFF